The text below deals with one TCR beta chain. The target antigen is unknown. These data belong to a study of cytomegalovirus exposure and HLA in healthy donors. TCRdb keeps only in-frame clones here, not all; method: immunoSEQ multiplex PCR. Of approximately 230,000 clones in the sample, 87% were seen once. Notes on the study in general: CMV antigen specificity of a few CMV-associated chains was confirmed in vitro. Subsequent analysis revealed that first-cohort TCR clusters tended to co-occur in the approximately 120 validation repertoires.

The specimen sequenced was PBMCs. This clonotype was obtained from a man between 18 and 29 years old in good health and CMV-seropositive.

For the CDR3, the DNA is TGCAGCGTGGAAAGGGGGACAGGCACAGATACGCAGTATTTT. Its translation is CSVERGTGTDTQYF. This chain links TRBV29-1 with TRBJ2-3; 7 positions agree with TRBD1. Trimming removed 6 bases from V and 1 base from J; junction bases left unmatched: 7. The CDR3 sequence is 14 residues long. Germline CDR1 SQVTM, CDR2 ANQGSEA.